The clone carrying this T cell receptor beta chain has ten or more counts. Its antigen remains unknown. Germline-derived CDR1 and CDR2 are SGHTA and FQGNSA. Trimming shortened V by 1 base and J by 5 bases, and 13 bases separated the two germline ends. The CDR3 runs to 15 residues. Study-level points and caveats: Greatest tumor Treg TCR overlap was with tumor naive CD4+ cells.

TCRdb passed the 5' RACE reads through MiXCR, listing each CDR3 protein once. The sample contains about 60,000 distinct CDR3 sequences, just under 30% of which appear only once. The sequence derives from a female donor with breast cancer. The chain links TRBV7-2 to TRBJ2-3, with D perhaps matching TRBD1 (5 bases). Sequences were obtained from tumor-infiltrating naive CD4+ T cells sorted from the breast tumor. The subset was: naive CD4+ T cells, CD4+CD45RA+CD25-. The CDR3: CASSLVGRAGDTQYF. The CDR3 nucleotides are TGTGCCAGCAGCTTAGTCGGCAGGGCTGGAGATACGCAGTATTTT.